The next 31 T cell receptor beta chains were all read from a single sample in a study of T cell repertoires in cytomegalovirus infection. TCRdb reanalysed the reads using MiXCR and keeps one entry per CDR3 protein. There are around 570,000 distinct CDR3 sequences in the sample; 40% occur only once, and about half lies in the top ten. Their specific antigens are unknown. This material consisted of cultured PBMCs, taken from culture after CMV antigen stimulation. Every receptor here comes from a human donor in good health (CMV status not recorded). Some clones in this sample may be carry-over from other donors' samples.

This rearrangement joins TRBV5-1 to TRBJ2-5, with TRBD1 matching 7 bases. CDR1 is SGHRS and CDR2 is YFSETQ in the germline V gene. This CDR3 has 12 residues. Trimming took 4 bases from V and 4 from J; bases not matched to a gene: 1. The CDR3 spells CASSNRGETQYF. CDR3 nucleotides: TGCGCCAGCAGCAACAGGGGAGAGACCCAGTACTTC.

The J gene is TRBJ1-5, the V gene TRBV19; 7 nucleotides agree with TRBD1. Germline assignment: CDR1 LNHDA and CDR2 SQIVND (reference sequence). The CDR3 is 14 amino acids. Unmatched junction bases numbered 5, after V lost 5 bases and J lost 4 bases. CDR3 residues: CASSSGQENQPQHF. The CDR3 coding sequence is TGTGCCAGTAGTTCCGGACAGGAGAATCAGCCCCAGCATTTT.

This clonotype was recorded at least ten times. The chain has TRBV7-9 and TRBJ2-7, with 7 positions matching TRBD1. V lost 6 bases to trimming and J lost 2 bases; unmatched junction nucleotides: 4. CDR1 SEHNR and CDR2 FQNEAQ come from the germline V gene (reference sequence). The CDR3 length is 13 residues. In DNA form, the CDR3 reads TGTGCCAGCAGTCCGGGACAGACCTACGAGCAGTACTTC. Translation: CASSPGQTYEQYF.

This chain connects TRBV4-1 to TRBJ2-1, with a weak D call TRBD2 (7 bases). Germline V lookup: CDR1 MGHRA, CDR2 YSYEKL. With 3 bases removed from V and 5 bases from J, the gap between germline ends came to 20 bases. The CDR3 runs to 17 residues. The CDR3 DNA reads TGCGCCAGCAGCCACCGACCGTGGCGGGGGCCCAACAATGAGCAGTTCTTC. Translating gives CASSHRPWRGPNNEQFF.

This clonotype was seen more than once but under ten times. CDR3 sequence: CASSVARTGMETQYF. The DNA for the CDR3 is TGTGCCAGCAGCGTGGCCCGGACAGGGATGGAGACCCAGTACTTC. The chain carries TRBV7-9 and TRBJ2-5, with 8 bases identical to TRBD1. The germline V gene has CDR1 SEHNR and CDR2 FQNEAQ (reference sequence). The V gene end was trimmed by 5 bases and the J gene end by 5 bases; junction bases not matched to a gene: 10. The CDR3 runs 15 residues. Full variable domain (outside the CDR3, taken from reference TRBV7-9 and TRBJ2-5): DTGVSQNPRHKITKRGQNVTFRCDPISEHNRLYWYRQTLGQGPEFLTYFQNEAQLEKSRLLSDRFSAERPKGSFSTLEIQRTEQGDSAMYLCASSVARTGMETQYFGPGTRLLVL.

The rearrangement uses TRBV7-8 and TRBJ2-1, with 7 bases identical to TRBD2. The CDR3 extends over 14 amino acids. The V segment lost 0 bases and the J segment 15 bases; nucleotides outside the gene matches: 11. CDR1 is SGHVS, CDR2 FQNEAQ, per germline. CDR3 loop: CASSLASGPPGGFF. DNA of the CDR3: TGTGCCAGCAGCTTAGCTTCTGGGCCACCGGGGGGGTTCTTC. Together with reference TRBV7-8 and TRBJ2-1, the CDR3 gives the full variable domain: GAGVSQSPRYKVAKRGQDVALRCDPISGHVSLFWYQQALGQGPEFLTYFQNEAQLDKSGLPSDRFFAERPEGSVSTLKIQRTQQEDSAVYLCASSLASGPPGGFFGPGTRLTVL.

The chain combines TRBV27 with TRBJ2-7; D not certain. V gave up 0 bases and J gave up 0 bases, with 6 bases separating them. CDR1 is MNHEY, CDR2 SMNVEV, per germline (reference sequence). This CDR3 comprises 14 residues. The CDR3 protein is CASSLSPNSYEQYV. For the CDR3, the DNA is TGTGCCAGCAGTTTATCCCCCAACTCCTACGAGCAGTACGTC.

V and J are TRBV2 and TRBJ1-2, with TRBD1 identical over 12 bases. The CDR3 extends over 14 amino acids. Germline V gene lookup returns CDR1 SNHLY and CDR2 FYNNEI. J gave up 6 bases and V 4 bases, and 3 bases lay outside the gene matches. CDR3 amino acids: CASSGGTGGDGYTF. CDR3 sequence (DNA): TGTGCCAGCAGTGGTGGGACAGGGGGCGATGGCTACACCTTC.

A few counts support this clonotype. The chain links TRBV20-1 to TRBJ2-7, with D possibly matching TRBD2 (6 bases). V was shortened by 6 bases and J by 1 base, with 22 bases between the two germline ends. Germline V gene sequence: CDR1 DFQATT, CDR2 SNEGSKA (reference sequence). CDR3 length: 16 amino acids. CDR3 in DNA: TGCAGTGCCGACTCTCCGGGACTCGGGCTATCCTACGAGCAGTACTTC. Translated: CSADSPGLGLSYEQYF.

The chain has TRBV7-6 and TRBJ2-5; 8 nucleotides line up with TRBD1. Germline V CDR1 and CDR2: SGHVS, FNYEAQ. V dropped 9 bases and J dropped 5; count of bases not matched to a gene: 14. CDR3 length: 15 amino acids. This chain's CDR3 is CASRTGWGRGETQYF. The CDR3 coding sequence is TGTGCCAGTCGGACAGGGTGGGGCAGGGGGGAGACCCAGTACTTC. The variable domain in full, completed from reference TRBV7-6 and TRBJ2-5, reads GAGVSQSPRYKVTKRGQDVALRCDPISGHVSLYWYRQALGQGPEFLTYFNYEAQQDKSGLPNDRFSAERPEGSISTLTIQRTEQRDSAMYRCASRTGWGRGETQYFGPGTRLLVL.

A single count supports this clonotype. The chain is built from TRBV20-1 and TRBJ2-3; either TRBD1 or TRBD2 may supply D (5 bases each). CDR3 length: 16 amino acids. The V end lost 5 bases, the J end lost 0 bases, and 18 bases lay between the germline ends. Germline V CDR1 and CDR2: DFQATT, SNEGSKA (reference sequence). The CDR3 nucleotides read TGCAGTGCTCCCCTGAGCGGCAGGGTTAGCACAGATACGCAGTATTTT. Its protein product is CSAPLSGRVSTDTQYF.

This clonotype was counted a single time. The chain employs TRBV7-4 and TRBJ2-3; 7 bases line up with TRBD2. Germline V lookup: CDR1 SGHVT, CDR2 SQSDAQ. V lost 5 bases to trimming and J lost 3 bases; unmatched junction nucleotides: 8. The CDR3 covers 15 residues. In nucleotides, the CDR3 is TGTGCCAGCAGCCAACTAGCGAGGGGTACAGATACGCAGTATTTT. Its protein is CASSQLARGTDTQYF.

The rearrangement uses TRBV12-3 or TRBV12-4 and TRBJ2-4, with 7 nucleotides matching TRBD2. V was clipped by 5 bases and J by 6 bases; unmatched bases: 16. The CDR3 length is 17 residues. This CDR3 is CASSPSGTVSGRNIQYF. DNA of the CDR3: TGTGCCAGCAGTCCCAGCGGGACTGTTTCGGGACGAAACATTCAGTACTTC.

This sequence joins TRBV6-6 and TRBJ1-4, with 7 bases lining up with TRBD1. The V segment lost 6 bases and the J segment 3 bases; nucleotides outside the gene matches: 1. The CDR3 length is 13 residues. Germline-derived CDR1 and CDR2 are MNHNY and SVGAGI (reference sequence). The CDR3 is CASRRGPNEKLFF. As DNA, the CDR3 is TGTGCCAGCAGGAGGGGGCCTAATGAAAAACTGTTTTTT.

The V and J genes are TRBV6-2 or TRBV6-3 and TRBJ1-5, with 10 bases identical to TRBD1. The germline gives CDR1 MNHEY, CDR2 SVGEGT. V lost 6 bases, J lost 6 bases, and 5 bases stayed unmatched. The CDR3 spans 14 residues. The CDR3 DNA reads TGTGCCAGCAGACCAGACAGGGGGCCTCAGCCCCAGCATTTT. This encodes CASRPDRGPQPQHF.

This clonotype has more than one count but fewer than ten. The genes are TRBV6-1 and TRBJ2-4; D remains ambiguous. The germline V gene encodes CDR1 MNHNS and CDR2 SASEGT. The CDR3 loop spans 18 amino acids. With 0 bases removed from V and 1 base from J, the gap between germline ends came to 16 bases. For the CDR3, the DNA is TGTGCCAGCAGTGAAGCGCTAGTGGACGGTCGGGCCAAAAACATTCAGTACTTC. This codes for CASSEALVDGRAKNIQYF.

The chain couples TRBV7-9 to TRBJ1-2; the D is unclear. Germline V CDR1 and CDR2: SEHNR, FQNEAQ (reference sequence). The CDR3 totals 13 residues. V lost 5 bases and J 7 bases, leaving 14 bases between the germline ends. CDR3 sequence reads: CASSPGRVRGYTF. The CDR3 nucleotides read TGTGCCAGCAGCCCCGGAAGGGTCCGTGGCTACACCTTC.

This clonotype was observed a few times. The chain links TRBV7-6 to TRBJ1-6; D gene unclear. This CDR3 is 12 amino acids long. The germline V gene has CDR1 SGHVS and CDR2 FNYEAQ. V lost 5 bases to trimming and J lost 8 bases, with 7 bases between them. The DNA for the CDR3 is TGTGCCAGCAGCCCGAACGATTCACCCCTCCACTTT. This translates into CASSPNDSPLHF.

This sequence joins TRBV2 and TRBJ1-1; a weak D match, TRBD1 (5 bases). Germline CDR1 and CDR2: SNHLY and FYNNEI. The CDR3 contains 14 residues. V lost 8 bases and J lost 8, with 21 bases in between. DNA for the CDR3: TGTGCCAGCCTTTCGGGGAATAGGGGCGCCGAAGCTTTCTTT. Amino acid sequence: CASLSGNRGAEAFF.

This clonotype has just a few counts. The CDR3 sequence: CASRVRGRYEQYF. CDR3 nucleotide sequence: TGTGCCAGCCGTGTACGGGGGCGGTACGAGCAGTACTTC. This chain uses TRBV7-8 with TRBJ2-7; D assignment may be TRBD1 or TRBD2 (6 bases each). The V end lost 8 bases, the J end lost 4 bases, and 15 bases lay between the germline ends. This CDR3 region has 13 residues. Germline loops: CDR1 SGHVS, CDR2 FQNEAQ.

The genes are TRBV6-2 or TRBV6-3 and TRBJ1-5; the D is unclear. V was cut by 3 bases and J by 7 bases, with 16 bases left in between. The germline V gene has CDR1 MNHEY and CDR2 SVGEGT. This CDR3 has 15 residues. CDR3 nucleotide sequence: TGTGCCAGCAGTTATGGTCAGATCCTCAGCCAGCCCCAGCATTTT. Translated: CASSYGQILSQPQHF.

V gene TRBV6-6 combines with J gene TRBJ2-7; 9 nucleotides align to TRBD1. After removal of 7 bases from V and 3 bases from J, the junction contained 16 bases not matched to a gene. This CDR3 spans 17 amino acids. The V gene's germline CDR1 is MNHNY and CDR2 SVGAGI (reference sequence). The CDR3 reads CASTREGTGLRRYEQYF. DNA for the CDR3: TGTGCCAGCACCCGAGAGGGGACAGGGTTGAGGCGCTACGAGCAGTACTTC.

This clonotype was picked up a small number of times. V gene TRBV7-3 combines with J gene TRBJ1-1; TRBD1 might be the D (5 bases). The CDR3 contains 13 residues. CDR1 and CDR2 from the germline V gene are SGHTA and FQGTGA. The V end was cut by 5 bases, the J end by 8 bases, with 15 bases between. Here the CDR3 reads CASSNPGGTEAFF. CDR3 DNA sequence: TGTGCCAGCAGCAACCCCGGGGGGACGGAAGCTTTCTTT.

The table lists this clonotype with a few counts. This rearrangement joins TRBV7-2 to TRBJ2-7, with a possible D match to TRBD2 (6 bases). CDR1 and CDR2 (germline): SGHTA, FQGNSA. Trimming removed 5 bases from V and 2 bases from J, with 16 bases in between. The CDR3 totals 15 residues. CDR3 region: CASSGGNIGAYEQYF. CDR3 coding DNA: TGTGCCAGCAGCGGGGGGAATATCGGGGCCTACGAGCAGTACTTC. Using reference TRBV7-2 and TRBJ2-7 for the parts outside the CDR3, the full variable domain is GAGVSQSPSNKVTEKGKDVELRCDPISGHTALYWYRQSLGQGLEFLIYFQGNSAPDKSGLPSDRFSAERTGGSVSTLTIQRTQQEDSAVYLCASSGGNIGAYEQYFGPGTRLTVT.

A single count supports this clonotype. The chain joins TRBV19 to TRBJ1-1; D is undetermined. In germline, CDR1 is LNHDA, CDR2 SQIVND (reference sequence). Trimming pared 7 bases from V and 1 base from J, leaving 10 bases between. The CDR3 contains 13 residues. CDR3 sequence reads: CASTVAANTEAFF. For the CDR3, the DNA is TGTGCCAGTACAGTGGCGGCGAACACTGAAGCTTTCTTT.

This clonotype was picked up a small number of times. The rearrangement links TRBV7-2 to TRBJ2-1; 7 nucleotides match TRBD2. Germline values: CDR1 SGHTA, CDR2 FQGNSA. The V segment lost 6 bases and the J segment 8 bases; nucleotides outside the gene matches: 13. The CDR3 sequence is 15 residues long. The CDR3 nucleotides read TGTGCCAGCAGTCCTGAACGGGGAGGGTGGTATGAGCAGTTCTTC. It specifies CASSPERGGWYEQFF. Based on the CDR3 plus reference TRBV7-2 and TRBJ2-1, the full variable domain is GAGVSQSPSNKVTEKGKDVELRCDPISGHTALYWYRQSLGQGLEFLIYFQGNSAPDKSGLPSDRFSAERTGGSVSTLTIQRTQQEDSAVYLCASSPERGGWYEQFFGPGTRLTVL.

This clonotype occurred a few times. V gene TRBV20-1 combines with J gene TRBJ2-7; perhaps TRBD1 as D (5 bases). The CDR3 covers 14 residues. V was cut by 3 bases and J by 0 bases, with 12 bases left in between. Germline V lookup: CDR1 DFQATT, CDR2 SNEGSKA (reference sequence). The CDR3 loop reads CSASRQHTSYEQYF. The CDR3 DNA is TGCAGTGCTAGCCGACAGCATACCTCCTACGAGCAGTACTTC.

This clonotype was counted only a few times. This chain links TRBV12-3 or TRBV12-4 with TRBJ2-7; weak D call: TRBD2 (7 bases). The CDR3 is 15 residues long. Trimming took 5 bases from V and 0 from J, leaving 14 bases between them. The CDR3 region is CASSPAGASSYEQYF. In nucleotides, the CDR3 is TGTGCCAGCAGTCCCGCGGGGGCCAGCTCCTACGAGCAGTACTTC.

The chain has TRBV12-3 or TRBV12-4 and TRBJ1-2; D uncertain. Trimming took off 5 bases at V and 8 bases at J, with 9 bases between the two ends. The CDR3 totals 11 residues. CDR3 protein: CASSRKGGYTF. For the CDR3, the DNA is TGTGCCAGCAGTCGCAAGGGCGGCTACACCTTC.

The V call is TRBV27, the J call TRBJ2-2; D possibly corresponds to TRBD2 (6 bases). The germline CDR1 and CDR2 sequences are MNHEY and SMNVEV (reference sequence). V lost 6 bases to trimming and J lost 3 bases, with 20 bases between them. The CDR3 has 17 amino acids. The CDR3 DNA reads TGTGCCAGCAGCCATGGAGGGGTATCATTCGACACCGGGGAGCTGTTTTTT. Translation: CASSHGGVSFDTGELFF.

A few counts support this clonotype. The chain uses TRBV6-5 and TRBJ1-1, with TRBD1 as a possible D gene (5 bases). From germline, CDR1 is MNHEY and CDR2 SVGAGI. The V and J ends lost 6 bases and 7 bases respectively, with 18 bases between them. This CDR3 spans 14 amino acids. The CDR3 DNA sequence: TGTGCCAGCAGATCAACTGGGGCCCTAATTGAAGCTTTCTTT. It specifies CASRSTGALIEAFF.